The next 30 T cell receptor beta chains were all read from a single sample in a study of T cells in Graves' hyperthyroidism and ophthalmopathy. Regions amplified from RNA transcripts were the TCR beta CDR3 regions. The TCR CDR3 was amplified in a first-round RT-PCR using the HTBI primer set. Each CDR3 protein gets one entry after TCRdb re-called the multiplex PCR reads with MiXCR. The data contain about 560,000 distinct CDR3 sequences, over 15% of them singletons. The sample was blood. These receptors came from a young woman with Graves' hyperthyroidism.

The chain employs TRBV12-3 or TRBV12-4 and TRBJ2-4; 14 nucleotides line up with TRBD2. The CDR3 extends over 19 amino acids. The V and J ends lost 0 bases and 9 bases, in that order; junction bases with no gene match: 13. CDR3 residues: CASSLAGLAGVGAKRIQYF. CDR3 in DNA: TGTGCCAGCAGTTTAGCGGGACTAGCGGGAGTCGGGGCAAAACGCATTCAGTACTTC.

This clonotype has only a few counts. The rearrangement links TRBV5-5 to TRBJ1-6; maybe TRBD1 (5 bases). V was trimmed by 5 bases and J by 0 bases, leaving 12 bases between them. The CDR3 has 16 amino acids. Germline lookup yields CDR1 SGHKS and CDR2 YYEKEE (reference sequence). This chain's CDR3 is CASSRQKSSYNSPLHF. The CDR3 DNA reads TGTGCCAGCAGTCGACAGAAGAGCTCCTATAATTCACCCCTCCACTTT.

The chain recombines TRBV6-1 with TRBJ1-1; D might be TRBD1 (5 bases). CDR3 length: 15 residues. Germline CDR1 is MNHNS and CDR2 is SASEGT. Trimming removed 6 bases from V and 1 base from J, with 15 bases in between. The DNA of the CDR3 is TGTGCCAGCAGCCAAGATCACGGGGGGAACACTGAAGCTTTCTTT. This codes for CASSQDHGGNTEAFF.

V is TRBV5-1 and J is TRBJ1-6; D is unresolved. V was shortened by 2 bases and J by 8 bases, with 11 bases between the two germline ends. CDR1 is SGHRS and CDR2 is YFSETQ in the germline V gene. CDR3 size: 14 residues. CDR3 region: CASSLGGIDSPLHF. CDR3 coding DNA: TGCGCCAGCAGCTTAGGAGGGATCGATTCACCCCTCCACTTT.

This clonotype was detected ten times or more. The rearrangement links TRBV6-6 to TRBJ2-1, with TRBD2 matching 10 bases. The CDR3 totals 20 residues. Germline V gives CDR1 MNHNY, CDR2 SVGAGI (reference sequence). V shed 0 bases, J shed 6 bases, and the junction held 17 bases outside the gene matches. This CDR3 reads CASSYSTVWASGSSTNEQFF. The CDR3, as DNA: TGTGCCAGCAGTTACTCGACGGTCTGGGCTAGCGGGAGTTCTACCAATGAGCAGTTCTTC.

This clonotype was seen many times. This chain connects TRBV12-3 or TRBV12-4 to TRBJ1-2; 7 nucleotides align to TRBD1. J was trimmed by 5 bases and V by 5 bases; bases with no gene match: 5. The length of the CDR3 is 13 residues. As DNA, the CDR3 is TGTGCCAGCAGTCGGGACAGACTTTATGGCTACACCTTC. This translates into CASSRDRLYGYTF.

V gene TRBV24-1 combines with J gene TRBJ2-1; 12 positions match TRBD2. Germline CDR1 KGHDR, CDR2 SFDVKD. V shed 4 bases, J shed 4 bases, and the junction held 10 bases outside the gene matches. The CDR3 sequence is 18 residues long. CDR3 sequence: CATSEHLPGLAGYNEQFF. The CDR3 DNA reads as TGTGCCACCAGTGAACACCTCCCAGGACTAGCGGGGTACAATGAGCAGTTCTTC.

This clonotype was counted a few times. CDR3 in amino acids: CASRVNLGQNNEQFF. CDR3 DNA: TGTGCCAGCAGGGTAAACCTAGGACAGAACAATGAGCAGTTCTTC. The chain uses TRBV6-1 and TRBJ2-1; D is possibly TRBD1 (6 bases). The germline V and J ends were trimmed by 6 bases and 5 bases, with 17 bases remaining between them. The CDR3 sequence is 15 residues long. Germline assignment: CDR1 MNHNS and CDR2 SASEGT.

The chain uses TRBV7-9 and TRBJ2-7; TRBD2 is a possible D gene (5 bases). This CDR3 is built from 14 residues. Germline CDR1 and CDR2: SEHNR and FQNEAQ (reference sequence). V was clipped by 1 base and J by 6 bases, with 13 bases between them. As DNA, the CDR3 is TGTGCCAGCAGCTTAGAGCATGGGGAGAGCGAGCAGTACTTC. Its translation is CASSLEHGESEQYF.

This clonotype was observed at least ten times. This chain joins TRBV14 and TRBJ2-3, with D possibly TRBD2 on 6 matching bases. Germline V lookup: CDR1 SGHDN, CDR2 FVKESK. V shed 3 bases and J shed 2 bases, with 12 bases lying between them. The CDR3 runs 15 residues. In nucleotides, the CDR3 is TGTGCCAGCAGCCAGGTGGGAGGACCCACAGATACGCAGTATTTT. Translation gives CASSQVGGPTDTQYF.

There are many counts of this clonotype. V and J are TRBV12-3 or TRBV12-4 and TRBJ1-5; D unclear. The CDR3 spans 15 residues. V gave up 0 bases and J gave up 4 bases, with 10 bases separating them. CDR3 sequence (DNA): TGTGCCAGCAGTTTAGCGGGCAAGCCTAATCAGCCCCAGCATTTT. Translation gives CASSLAGKPNQPQHF.

The chain combines TRBV12-5 with TRBJ1-2; 7 nucleotides match TRBD1. The CDR3 spans 15 residues. From germline, CDR1 is LGHNT and CDR2 FRNRAP. Unmatched junction bases numbered 2, after V lost 1 base and J lost 0 bases. CDR3 DNA sequence: TGTGCTAGTGGTTTGGGCGGGACAGCTAACTATGGCTACACCTTC. Translation gives CASGLGGTANYGYTF.

At least ten counts were recorded for this clonotype. As DNA, the CDR3 is TGTGCCACCAGTGAGTCTGGGGATGGCTACACCTTC. Translation: CATSESGDGYTF. The gene calls are TRBV24-1 and TRBJ1-2; D is uncertain. V was trimmed by 4 bases and J by 6 bases, leaving 8 bases between them. Germline assignment: CDR1 KGHDR and CDR2 SFDVKD. The CDR3 is 12 residues long.

This clonotype was counted many times. The chain couples TRBV12-3 or TRBV12-4 to TRBJ1-1; 7 bases map to TRBD1. V dropped 6 bases and J dropped 3; count of bases not matched to a gene: 7. This CDR3 spans 14 amino acids. CDR3 DNA: TGTGCCAGCAGCCATACAGGGGACCACACTGAAGCTTTCTTT. This gives the protein CASSHTGDHTEAFF.

Points on this clonotype: Possible read error: a much larger clone is one base away. The genes are TRBV12-3 or TRBV12-4 and TRBJ1-2, with 7 nucleotides matching TRBD1. The CDR3 consists of 13 residues. J lost 6 bases, V lost 6 bases, and 7 bases had no gene match. CDR3 sequence: CASSKATGDGYTF. CDR3 sequence (DNA): TGTGCCAGCAGCAAAGCCACAGGGGATGGCTACACCTTC.

This clonotype was observed many times. This rearrangement joins TRBV28 to TRBJ2-7; TRBD1 is a possible D gene (5 bases). From germline, CDR1 is MDHEN and CDR2 SYDVKM. V was cut by 6 bases and J by 2 bases, with 14 bases left in between. This CDR3 comprises 14 residues. DNA of the CDR3: TGTGCCAGCAGAGCCCAGGGCTTAGCCTACGAGCAGTACTTC. Protein sequence: CASRAQGLAYEQYF.

This clonotype appeared many times. The genes are TRBV2 and TRBJ2-3; TRBD2 matches 15 bases. The ends lost 8 bases at V and 5 bases at J; junction bases unmatched: 2. This CDR3 is 14 amino acids long. The germline CDR1 and CDR2 sequences are SNHLY and FYNNEI. The CDR3 here is CASGLAGGLDTQYF. The DNA for the CDR3 is TGTGCCAGCGGACTAGCGGGAGGGTTAGATACGCAGTATTTT. The full variable domain, rest sourced from reference TRBV2 and TRBJ2-3, is EPEVTQTPSHQVTQMGQEVILRCVPISNHLYFYWYRQILGQKVEFLVSFYNNEISEKSEIFDDQFSVERPDGSNFTLKIRSTKLEDSAMYFCASGLAGGLDTQYFGPGTRLTVL.

This clonotype was observed many times. V usage is TRBV20-1 and J usage is TRBJ1-5, with a tentative D call TRBD1 (6 bases). Germline V gives CDR1 DFQATT, CDR2 SNEGSKA (reference sequence). With 3 bases removed from V and 8 bases from J, the gap between germline ends came to 8 bases. The CDR3 covers 11 residues. CDR3 protein: CSARRGEPQHF. CDR3 DNA: TGCAGTGCTAGGAGGGGGGAGCCCCAGCATTTT.

The CDR3 sequence: CASTERQVSAQHF. DNA of the CDR3: TGTGCCAGTACCGAACGGCAGGTGTCGGCCCAGCATTTT. The chain combines TRBV19 with TRBJ1-5; D gene ambiguous. Trimming shortened V by 7 bases and J by 11 bases, and 18 bases separated the two germline ends. The CDR3 extends over 13 amino acids. Germline V lookup: CDR1 LNHDA, CDR2 SQIVND (reference sequence).

This clonotype showed up just a few times. The J gene is TRBJ2-5, the V gene TRBV20-1; D gene ambiguous. The CDR3 runs to 15 residues. The ends were cut back, 5 bases at V and 0 bases at J, with 16 bases in the middle. In germline, CDR1 is DFQATT, CDR2 SNEGSKA (reference sequence). CDR3 nucleotide sequence: TGCAGTGCTTCTCCCCTGGTGGGATACCAAGAGACCCAGTACTTC. Protein sequence: CSASPLVGYQETQYF.

Comments on this clonotype: The junction shows a germline mismatch at one end, possibly a read error. The chain couples TRBV7-9 to TRBJ1-2; D possibly corresponds to TRBD1 (5 bases). CDR1 is SEHNR and CDR2 is FQNEAQ in the germline V gene (reference sequence). The CDR3 is 14 residues long. DNA of the CDR3: TGTGCCAGCAGCTTAGCGACAGAGAACTATGGCTGCACCTTC. Translation gives CASSLATENYGCTF.

This clonotype was seen a handful of times. Here the CDR3 DNA reads TGCAGTGCCCTCGTCGGGACAGGGGGACTGAGCTCCTACAATGAGCAGTTCTTC. Translated: CSALVGTGGLSSYNEQFF. V is TRBV20-1 and J is TRBJ2-1; 11 nucleotides match TRBD1. Germline V gene lookup returns CDR1 DFQATT and CDR2 SNEGSKA (reference sequence). With V trimmed by 6 bases and J by 0 bases, 13 bases remained unmatched. This CDR3 is 18 amino acids long.

Ten or more counts support this clonotype. V usage is TRBV28 and J usage is TRBJ2-3, with D perhaps TRBD2 (6 bases). V was trimmed by 6 bases and J by 6 bases, leaving 19 bases between them. CDR3 length: 15 residues. CDR1 and CDR2 from the germline V gene are MDHEN and SYDVKM. The CDR3 region is CASRPWVGGSDTQYF. The CDR3, as DNA: TGTGCCAGCAGGCCATGGGTGGGAGGATCGGATACGCAGTATTTT.

Ten or more counts support this clonotype. The chain recombines TRBV7-9 with TRBJ1-1; D unclear. Germline V gives CDR1 SEHNR, CDR2 FQNEAQ (reference sequence). The CDR3 has 13 amino acids. V shed 5 bases and J shed 2 bases, with 9 bases lying between them. CDR3 sequence: CASSPTLNTEAFF. DNA for the CDR3: TGTGCCAGCAGCCCGACCCTTAACACTGAAGCTTTCTTT.

The table lists this clonotype with a few counts. This sequence joins TRBV3-1 and TRBJ2-2, with 9 nucleotides matching TRBD2. This CDR3 has 16 residues. Germline assignment: CDR1 LGHDT and CDR2 YNNKEL (reference sequence). Germline trimming cut 0 bases from V and 5 bases from J; bases unmatched to any gene: 4. The CDR3 protein is CASSQDILAGTGELFF. The CDR3 nucleotides are TGTGCCAGCAGCCAAGATATACTAGCGGGTACCGGGGAGCTGTTTTTT. The full variable domain, in which reference TRBV3-1 and TRBJ2-2 provide the parts outside the CDR3, is DTAVSQTPKYLVTQMGNDKSIKCEQNLGHDTMYWYKQDSKKFLKIMFSYNNKELIINETVPNRFSPKSPDKAHLNLHINSLELGDSAVYFCASSQDILAGTGELFFGEGSRLTVL.

This rearrangement joins TRBV5-6 to TRBJ1-2, with D tentatively TRBD1 (5 bases). CDR1 is SGHDT, CDR2 YYEEEE, per germline. The CDR3 sequence is 12 residues long. V lost 1 base and J 8 bases, leaving 9 bases between the germline ends. CDR3 DNA: TGTGCCAGCAGCTTGAACAGGAAGGGCTACACCTTC. Encoded protein: CASSLNRKGYTF.

The chain joins TRBV10-3 to TRBJ2-7, with 7 bases aligning to TRBD1. Germline V gene sequence: CDR1 ENHRY, CDR2 SYGVKD. The CDR3 covers 15 residues. J gave up 2 bases and V 6 bases, and 10 bases lay outside the gene matches. In nucleotides, the CDR3 is TGTGCCATCAGCAAGTCCGGGACAGAGACCTACGAGCAGTACTTC. Its translation is CAISKSGTETYEQYF.

Notes on this clonotype: The junction shows a germline mismatch at one end, possibly a read error. This chain joins TRBV6-4 and TRBJ2-5, with TRBD2 as a possible D gene (5 bases). Germline V gives CDR1 MRHNA, CDR2 SNTAGT. This CDR3 is built from 18 residues. The CDR3 sequence: CASSYSWGVARVRETQYF. CDR3 bases: TGTGCCAGCAGTTACTCGTGGGGAGTAGCCCGGGTGCGCGAGACCCAGTACTTC.

This clonotype showed up many times. The chain joins TRBV20-1 to TRBJ2-5; D may be TRBD1 (5 bases). CDR3 size: 14 residues. V lost 5 bases, J lost 5 bases, and 18 bases lay in between. Germline values: CDR1 DFQATT, CDR2 SNEGSKA (reference sequence). The CDR3 bases are TGCAGTGCTTTATGGCACAGGTATAGGGAGACCCAGTACTTC. Translation gives CSALWHRYRETQYF.

The CDR3 DNA reads TGTGCCATCAGTGAGTCGGGGCAGGGGAGATCTGGGGCCAACGTCCTGACTTTC. This gives the protein CAISESGQGRSGANVLTF. The chain uses TRBV10-3 and TRBJ2-6, with D maybe TRBD1 (6 bases). The CDR3 runs 18 residues. The V end lost 0 bases, the J end lost 1 base, and 13 bases lay between the germline ends. Germline V gene lookup returns CDR1 ENHRY and CDR2 SYGVKD.